A single sample is the source of the 27 T cell receptor beta chains below, sequenced in a study of PD-L1 blockade in urothelial cancer. TCRdb keeps only in-frame clones here, not all; method: immunoSEQ multiplex PCR. The data contain 40,000 to 50,000 clones, around 80% of them singletons. Time point meaning: peripheral blood 6 weeks after treatment start. Sequenced material: PBMCs, taken around atezolizumab (anti-PD-L1) treatment. Receptors originate from a man aged 55 to 69 with urothelial cancer.

The chain employs TRBV28 and TRBJ2-6; possibly TRBD1 for D (5 bases). Germline CDR1 and CDR2: MDHEN and SYDVKM. This CDR3 is 14 amino acids long. V was cut by 6 bases and J by 2 bases, with 8 bases left in between. The CDR3 loop is CASRWGAGANVLTF. CDR3 bases: TGTGCCAGCAGATGGGGCGCTGGGGCCAACGTCCTGACTTTC.

This clone was detected once. The chain combines TRBV10-2 with TRBJ2-1; 11 bases fit TRBD2. The V gene's germline CDR1 is WSHSY and CDR2 SAAADI. This CDR3 is built from 14 residues. Unmatched junction bases numbered 8, after V lost 10 bases and J lost 6 bases. The DNA for the CDR3 is TGCGCCACCTCTAGCGGGAGGTCGGGCAATGAGCAGTTCTTC. As protein: CATSSGRSGNEQFF.

This clone has at least ten counts. The chain couples TRBV11-1 to TRBJ2-2, with D possibly TRBD1 on 7 matching bases. Germline-derived CDR1 and CDR2 are SGHAT and FQDESV (reference sequence). Trimming took 5 bases from V and 6 from J, leaving 22 bases between them. The CDR3 contains 17 residues. The CDR3 is CASSETSRQGGPGELFF. The CDR3 bases are TGTGCCAGCAGCGAAACAAGCCGACAGGGAGGCCCCGGGGAGCTGTTTTTT.

The rearrangement joins TRBV28 to TRBJ2-7, with D possibly TRBD1 on 6 matching bases. The CDR3 is 14 residues long. Germline values: CDR1 MDHEN, CDR2 SYDVKM. V lost 6 bases, J lost 3 bases, and 15 bases lay in between. CDR3: CASRPDGQFYEQYF. DNA for the CDR3: TGTGCCAGCAGGCCGGATGGACAGTTCTACGAGCAGTACTTC.

The rearrangement uses TRBV6-1 and TRBJ2-1; 12 nucleotides agree with TRBD1. This CDR3 contains 14 residues. In germline, CDR1 is MNHNS, CDR2 SASEGT. V dropped 6 bases and J dropped 5; count of bases not matched to a gene: 2. CDR3 residues: CASRGQGADNEQFF. CDR3 DNA: TGTGCCAGCAGGGGACAGGGGGCTGACAATGAGCAGTTCTTC.

This chain connects TRBV28 to TRBJ1-2; D not certain. The CDR3 totals 14 residues. Trimming left V 8 bases short and J 6 bases short, with 19 bases between. In germline, CDR1 is MDHEN, CDR2 SYDVKM. The CDR3 sequence: CASGLVLTGDGYTF. The CDR3, as DNA: TGTGCCAGCGGCCTAGTCCTCACGGGTGATGGCTACACCTTC.

V is TRBV11-3 and J is TRBJ2-1; TRBD2 matches 7 bases. This CDR3 has 15 amino acids. The ends lost 1 base at V and 1 base at J; junction bases unmatched: 1. CDR1 and CDR2 (germline): SGHNT, YENEEA. CDR3 nucleotide sequence: TGTGCCAGCAGCTTAGCACTAGCGTCCTACAATGAGCAGTTCTTC. It yields the protein CASSLALASYNEQFF.

The CDR3 DNA reads as TGTGCCAGCCTTAGCGGGATCTACAATGAGCAGTTCTTC. Translation gives CASLSGIYNEQFF. The chain carries TRBV28 and TRBJ2-1, with TRBD2 matching 8 bases. Germline CDR1 MDHEN, CDR2 SYDVKM. The CDR3 has 13 residues. The trim removed 8 bases at V and 3 bases at J, leaving 3 bases unmatched.

The rearrangement joins TRBV15 to TRBJ2-1; D gene uncertain. V dropped 0 bases and J dropped 5 bases, with 8 bases sitting between them. Per the germline V gene, CDR1 is LNHNV and CDR2 is YYDKDF (reference sequence). This CDR3 comprises 14 residues. The CDR3 protein is CATSRDGGNNEQFF. CDR3 sequence (DNA): TGTGCCACCAGCAGAGATGGCGGAAACAATGAGCAGTTCTTC.

The chain links TRBV5-4 to TRBJ1-6; 11 bases are shared with TRBD1. The V gene end was trimmed by 4 bases and the J gene end by 7 bases; junction bases not matched to a gene: 4. Germline V gene lookup returns CDR1 SGHNT and CDR2 YYREEE (reference sequence). The CDR3 has 15 amino acids. CDR3 coding DNA: TGTGCCAGCAGCGTGGGACAGGGGGGAAATTCACCCCTCCACTTT. It yields the protein CASSVGQGGNSPLHF.

The rearrangement joins TRBV5-1 to TRBJ1-1; TRBD1 matches 8 bases. V lost 4 bases to trimming and J lost 5 bases; unmatched junction nucleotides: 10. The CDR3 runs 15 residues. Germline V gene data show CDR1 as SGHRS and CDR2 as YFSETQ. This CDR3 reads CASSTNSGGGTEAFF. The CDR3 DNA reads TGCGCCAGCAGCACCAATTCAGGGGGCGGGACTGAAGCTTTCTTT.

The chain combines TRBV7-9 with TRBJ2-7; 8 bases match TRBD2. The CDR3 totals 13 residues. Losses at the gene ends were 1 base for V and 7 bases for J; bases not matched to a gene: 3. Per the germline V gene, CDR1 is SEHNR and CDR2 is FQNEAQ (reference sequence). The DNA of the CDR3 is TGTGCCAGCAGCTTAGGGCCGGGAGGGGAGCAGTACTTC. This encodes CASSLGPGGEQYF.

The rearrangement links TRBV27 to TRBJ2-5; 10 bases align to TRBD2. Trimming took 2 bases from V and 5 from J; bases not matched to a gene: 8. The CDR3 loop spans 16 amino acids. The germline CDR1 and CDR2 sequences are MNHEY and SMNVEV (reference sequence). The CDR3 DNA reads TGTGCCAGCAGTTTACTAGCTAGCGGGAGTTGGGAGACCCAGTACTTC. Its protein is CASSLLASGSWETQYF.

This rearrangement joins TRBV11-3 to TRBJ1-1; no reliable D call. V shed 5 bases and J shed 10 bases, with 26 bases lying between them. The CDR3 is made up of 16 amino acids. CDR1 SGHNT and CDR2 YENEEA come from the germline V gene. The CDR3 sequence is CASSLETDWPNTIAFF. CDR3 nucleotide sequence: TGTGCCAGCAGCCTCGAAACTGACTGGCCAAATACTATAGCTTTCTTT.

V usage is TRBV10-3 and J usage is TRBJ1-2, with unresolved D. V was clipped by 7 bases and J by 0 bases, with 9 bases between them. CDR1 ENHRY and CDR2 SYGVKD come from the germline V gene. This CDR3 contains 13 residues. The CDR3 region is CAITVEPNYGYTF. The DNA of the CDR3 is TGTGCCATCACGGTAGAGCCTAACTATGGCTACACCTTC.

The genes are TRBV28 and TRBJ1-4, with 10 bases fitting TRBD1. V shed 6 bases and J 8 bases; nucleotides not matched to a gene: 12. The CDR3 length is 16 residues. Germline V gives CDR1 MDHEN, CDR2 SYDVKM. The CDR3: CASSTGQGFRGEKLFF. The CDR3 coding sequence is TGTGCCAGCAGCACGGGACAGGGGTTCCGAGGGGAAAAACTGTTTTTT.

The gene calls are TRBV7-2 and TRBJ1-4, with TRBD1 as a possible D gene (5 bases). CDR3 length equals 15 residues. CDR1 is SGHTA and CDR2 is FQGNSA in the germline V gene. V was shortened by 4 bases and J by 2 bases, with 11 bases between the two germline ends. The CDR3 nucleotides are TGTGCCAGCAGCTATGACAGCGATACTAATGAAAAACTGTTTTTT. Translation gives CASSYDSDTNEKLFF.

The chain combines TRBV7-6 with TRBJ2-5; the D gene is possibly TRBD1 (5 bases). V lost 1 base to trimming and J lost 5 bases, with 11 bases between them. The germline V gene encodes CDR1 SGHVS and CDR2 FNYEAQ. The CDR3 runs 14 residues. CDR3 region: CASSLDLGRETQYF. In DNA, the CDR3 is TGTGCCAGCAGCTTAGATCTGGGGCGCGAGACCCAGTACTTC.

The sample holds a few counts of this clone. The V gene is TRBV6-5, the J gene TRBJ1-4, with 9 bases lining up with TRBD1. The junction had 10 bases not matched to a gene; V was cut back by 6 bases and J by 14 bases. The CDR3 spans 13 residues. Germline assignment: CDR1 MNHEY and CDR2 SVGAGI. The CDR3 spells CASSPGTGRSLFF. The DNA of the CDR3 is TGTGCCAGCAGCCCCGGGACAGGGAGAAGTCTGTTTTTT.

V usage is TRBV2 and J usage is TRBJ2-5; 8 positions agree with TRBD1. This CDR3 is built from 15 residues. Germline V gene lookup returns CDR1 SNHLY and CDR2 FYNNEI. Trimming at V came to 6 bases and at J to 5 bases, leaving 11 bases not matched to a gene. The CDR3: CASSATGGKEETQYF. The CDR3 DNA follows: TGTGCCAGCAGCGCAACAGGGGGGAAGGAGGAGACCCAGTACTTC.

This clone occurred once. The rearrangement joins TRBV29-1 to TRBJ2-6; D may be TRBD1 (5 bases). From germline, CDR1 is SQVTM and CDR2 ANQGSEA. V was trimmed by 1 base and J by 0 bases, leaving 10 bases between them. CDR3 length: 16 amino acids. The CDR3 DNA reads as TGCAGCGTTGAAGGTGACAGCATCTCTGGGGCCAACGTCCTGACTTTC. Protein product: CSVEGDSISGANVLTF.

In DNA form, the CDR3 reads TGCGCCAGCAGCTTGGGAGGGTCAACTAATGAAAAACTGTTTTTT. It specifies CASSLGGSTNEKLFF. The gene calls are TRBV5-1 and TRBJ1-4; D ambiguous. Germline V CDR1 and CDR2: SGHRS, YFSETQ. This CDR3 is built from 15 residues. V shed 0 bases and J shed 0 bases, with 6 bases lying between them. Full variable domain (remainder filled in from reference TRBV5-1 and TRBJ1-4): KAGVTQTPRYLIKTRGQQVTLSCSPISGHRSVSWYQQTPGQGLQFLFEYFSETQRNKGNFPGRFSGRQFSNSRSEMNVSTLELGDSALYLCASSLGGSTNEKLFFGSGTQLSVL.

The chain is built from TRBV7-2 and TRBJ1-2; 7 positions match TRBD1. CDR3 size: 17 residues. The trim removed 3 bases at V and 0 bases at J, leaving 10 bases unmatched. CDR1 and CDR2 from the germline V gene are SGHTA and FQGNSA. This CDR3 is CASSLAMGDSSNYGYTF. In DNA, the CDR3 is TGTGCCAGCAGCTTGGCCATGGGGGACAGCTCTAACTATGGCTACACCTTC.

This chain links TRBV5-1 with TRBJ1-1; TRBD1 might be the D (6 bases). CDR3 length: 14 residues. V was pared by 4 bases and J by 1 base, with 11 bases between. CDR1 is SGHRS and CDR2 is YFSETQ in the germline V gene. The CDR3 reads CASSLDRSNTEAFF. In nucleotides, the CDR3 is TGCGCCAGCAGCCTAGACAGGTCGAACACTGAAGCTTTCTTT.

V is TRBV29-1 and J is TRBJ1-4, with 7 bases lining up with TRBD1. CDR1 and CDR2 (germline): SQVTM, ANQGSEA. This CDR3 comprises 14 residues. V gave up 7 bases and J gave up 0 bases; unmatched junction bases: 5. The CDR3 nucleotides read TGCAGCGGAAAAGGGACAGCAACTAATGAAAAACTGTTTTTT. It codes for CSGKGTATNEKLFF.

The chain is built from TRBV5-1 and TRBJ2-1; D ambiguous. Trimming took 8 bases from V and 0 from J, leaving 12 bases between them. Germline assignment: CDR1 SGHRS and CDR2 YFSETQ. The CDR3 runs to 14 residues. Here the CDR3 DNA reads TGCGCCAGAACCCAACCCAGCTCCTACAATGAGCAGTTCTTC. Residues: CARTQPSSYNEQFF. Full variable domain (outside the CDR3, taken from reference TRBV5-1 and TRBJ2-1): KAGVTQTPRYLIKTRGQQVTLSCSPISGHRSVSWYQQTPGQGLQFLFEYFSETQRNKGNFPGRFSGRQFSNSRSEMNVSTLELGDSALYLCARTQPSSYNEQFFGPGTRLTVL.

The chain couples TRBV19 to TRBJ1-5, with 8 bases matching TRBD1. The V gene end was trimmed by 5 bases and the J gene end by 6 bases; junction bases not matched to a gene: 6. In germline, CDR1 is LNHDA, CDR2 SQIVND (reference sequence). There are 14 residues in the CDR3. The CDR3 sequence: CASSPQGAIQPQHF. Written as DNA, the CDR3 is TGTGCCAGTAGTCCCCAGGGGGCGATTCAGCCCCAGCATTTT.